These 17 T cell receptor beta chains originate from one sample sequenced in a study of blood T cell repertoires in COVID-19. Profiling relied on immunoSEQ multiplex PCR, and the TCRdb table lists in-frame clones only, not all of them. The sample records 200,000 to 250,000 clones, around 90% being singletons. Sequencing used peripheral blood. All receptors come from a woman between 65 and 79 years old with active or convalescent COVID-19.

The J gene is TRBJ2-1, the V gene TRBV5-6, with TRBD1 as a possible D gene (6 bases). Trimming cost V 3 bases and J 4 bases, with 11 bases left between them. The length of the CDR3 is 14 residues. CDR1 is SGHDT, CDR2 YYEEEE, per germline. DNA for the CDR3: TGTGCCAGCAGCTCCGGGACAAAATACAATGAGCAGTTCTTC. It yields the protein CASSSGTKYNEQFF.

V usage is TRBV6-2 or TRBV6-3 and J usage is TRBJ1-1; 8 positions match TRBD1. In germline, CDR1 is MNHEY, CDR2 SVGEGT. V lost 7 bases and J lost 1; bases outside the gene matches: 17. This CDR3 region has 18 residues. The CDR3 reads CASTPVGQGISANTEAFF. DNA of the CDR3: TGTGCCAGCACCCCAGTTGGACAGGGAATTTCCGCGAACACTGAAGCTTTCTTT.

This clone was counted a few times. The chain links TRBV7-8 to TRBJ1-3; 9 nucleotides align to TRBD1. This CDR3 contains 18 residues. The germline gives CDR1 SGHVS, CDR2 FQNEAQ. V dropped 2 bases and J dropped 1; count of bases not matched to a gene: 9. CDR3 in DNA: TGTGCCAGCAGCTTACGTGTTGGGGGGACAGGGTCTGGAAACACCATATATTTT. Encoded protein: CASSLRVGGTGSGNTIYF.

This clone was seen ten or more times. In DNA form, the CDR3 reads TGTGCCAGCAGCTTAGTATCGAGGGGGGGAGCACAAGAGACCCAGTACTTC. Its protein product is CASSLVSRGGAQETQYF. The chain is built from TRBV11-2 and TRBJ2-5, with D maybe TRBD2 (7 bases). The length of the CDR3 is 17 residues. The V end lost 1 base, the J end lost 2 bases, and 17 bases lay between the germline ends. The germline V gene encodes CDR1 SGHAT and CDR2 FQNNGV.

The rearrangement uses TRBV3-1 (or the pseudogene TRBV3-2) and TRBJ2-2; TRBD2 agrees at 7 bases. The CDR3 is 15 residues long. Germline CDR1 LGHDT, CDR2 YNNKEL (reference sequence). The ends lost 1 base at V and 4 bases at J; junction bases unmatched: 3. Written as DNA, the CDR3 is TGTGCCAGCAGCCAAGGAGGCGGGGGCACCGGGGAGCTGTTTTTT. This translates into CASSQGGGGTGELFF.

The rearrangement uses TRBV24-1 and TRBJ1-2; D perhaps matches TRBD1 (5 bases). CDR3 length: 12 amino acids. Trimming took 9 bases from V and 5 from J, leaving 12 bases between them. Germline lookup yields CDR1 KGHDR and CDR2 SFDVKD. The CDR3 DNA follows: TGTGCCACCTGGTCGGAGGGGTATGGCTACACCTTC. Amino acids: CATWSEGYGYTF.

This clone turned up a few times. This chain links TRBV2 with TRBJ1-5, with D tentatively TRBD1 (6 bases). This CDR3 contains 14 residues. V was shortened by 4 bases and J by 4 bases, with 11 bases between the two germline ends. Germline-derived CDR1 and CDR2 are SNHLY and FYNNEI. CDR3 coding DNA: TGTGCCAGCAGTGCCGGACAGTTAAATCAGCCCCAGCATTTT. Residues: CASSAGQLNQPQHF.

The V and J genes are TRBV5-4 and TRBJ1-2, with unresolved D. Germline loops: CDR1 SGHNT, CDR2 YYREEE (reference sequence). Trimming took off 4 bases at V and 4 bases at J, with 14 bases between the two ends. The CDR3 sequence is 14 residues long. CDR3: CASSPTYGLYGYTF. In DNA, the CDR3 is TGTGCCAGCAGCCCGACCTATGGGCTCTATGGCTACACCTTC. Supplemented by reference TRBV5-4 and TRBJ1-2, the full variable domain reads ETGVTQSPTHLIKTRGQQVTLRCSSQSGHNTVSWYQQALGQGPQFIFQYYREEENGRGNFPPRFSGLQFPNYSSELNVNALELDDSALYLCASSPTYGLYGYTFGSGTRLTVV.

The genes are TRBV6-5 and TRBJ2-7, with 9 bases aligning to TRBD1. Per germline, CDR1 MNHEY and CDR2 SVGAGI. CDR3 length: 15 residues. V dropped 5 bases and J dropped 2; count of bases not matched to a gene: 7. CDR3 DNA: TGTGCCAGCAGTCCCGCGGGACAGGGAACCTACGAGCAGTACTTC. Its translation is CASSPAGQGTYEQYF.

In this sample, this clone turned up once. The CDR3 DNA is TGTGCCAGTAGTAAGTCCGTGACAGGAAATAAGGGGTGGACTGAAGCTTTCTTT. Protein: CASSKSVTGNKGWTEAFF. The chain carries TRBV19 and TRBJ1-1; TRBD1 is a possible D gene (6 bases). The CDR3 consists of 18 residues. The V end lost 4 bases, the J end lost 5 bases, and 26 bases lay between the germline ends. Germline V lookup: CDR1 LNHDA, CDR2 SQIVND (reference sequence). Full variable domain (missing parts from reference TRBV19 and TRBJ1-1): DGGITQSPKYLFRKEGQNVTLSCEQNLNHDAMYWYRQDPGQGLRLIYYSQIVNDFQKGDIAEGYSVSREKKESFPLTVTSAQKNPTAFYLCASSKSVTGNKGWTEAFFGQGTRLTVV.

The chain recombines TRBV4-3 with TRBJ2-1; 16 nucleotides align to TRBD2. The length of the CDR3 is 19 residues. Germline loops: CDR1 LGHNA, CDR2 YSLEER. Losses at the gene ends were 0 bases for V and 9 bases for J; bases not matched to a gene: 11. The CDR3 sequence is CASSQERRGLAGGQLEQFF. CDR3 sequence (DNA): TGCGCCAGCAGCCAAGAAAGAAGGGGACTAGCGGGGGGGCAGCTTGAGCAGTTCTTC.

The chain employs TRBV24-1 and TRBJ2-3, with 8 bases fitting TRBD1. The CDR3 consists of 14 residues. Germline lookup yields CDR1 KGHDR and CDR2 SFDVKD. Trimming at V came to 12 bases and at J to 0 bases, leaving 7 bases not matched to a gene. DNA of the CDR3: TGTGCCTCCGGACAGGGAATTAGCACAGATACGCAGTATTTT. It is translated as CASGQGISTDTQYF.

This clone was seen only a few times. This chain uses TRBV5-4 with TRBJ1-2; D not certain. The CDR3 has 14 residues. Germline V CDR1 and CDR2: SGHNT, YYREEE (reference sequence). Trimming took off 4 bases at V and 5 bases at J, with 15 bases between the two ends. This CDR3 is CASSVQSFTYGYTF. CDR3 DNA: TGTGCCAGCAGCGTACAGAGTTTCACATATGGCTACACCTTC.

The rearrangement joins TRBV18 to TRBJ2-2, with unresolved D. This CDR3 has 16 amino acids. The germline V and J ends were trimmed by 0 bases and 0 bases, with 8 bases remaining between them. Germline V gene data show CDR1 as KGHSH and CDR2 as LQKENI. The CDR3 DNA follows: TGTGCCAGCTCACCACCGTCACAGACGAACACCGGGGAGCTGTTTTTT. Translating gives CASSPPSQTNTGELFF.

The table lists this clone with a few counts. CDR3 residues: CASSRTSGTSTGELFF. CDR3 DNA sequence: TGTGCCAGCAGTCGGACTAGCGGGACATCCACCGGGGAGCTGTTTTTT. The rearrangement joins TRBV6-4 to TRBJ2-2, with TRBD2 matching 12 bases. The CDR3 has 16 residues. Germline V CDR1 and CDR2: MRHNA, SNTAGT. J lost 4 bases, V lost 5 bases, and 5 bases had no gene match.

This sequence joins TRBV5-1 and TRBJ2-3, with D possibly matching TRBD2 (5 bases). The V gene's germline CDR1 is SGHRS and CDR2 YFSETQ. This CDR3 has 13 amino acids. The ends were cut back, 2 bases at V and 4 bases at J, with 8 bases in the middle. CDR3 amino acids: CASSLSGADTQYF. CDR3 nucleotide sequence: TGCGCCAGCAGCTTAAGCGGCGCAGATACGCAGTATTTT.

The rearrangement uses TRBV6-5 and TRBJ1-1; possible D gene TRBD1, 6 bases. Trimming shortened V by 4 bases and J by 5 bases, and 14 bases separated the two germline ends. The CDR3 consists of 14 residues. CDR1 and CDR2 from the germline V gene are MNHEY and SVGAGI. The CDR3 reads CASSSATGQTEAFF. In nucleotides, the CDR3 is TGTGCCAGCAGTTCCGCTACAGGGCAGACTGAAGCTTTCTTT.